The next 14 T cell receptor beta chains were all read from a single sample in a study of CD8 T cells in Susac syndrome. Random-hexamer reverse transcription was applied to about 0.5 to 1 ug RNA. In TCRdb, the immunoSEQ multiplex PCR reads were re-called with MiXCR into one record per CDR3 protein. The sample records some 130,000 distinct CDR3 sequences, 90% to 95% being singletons. Sequencing used CD4+ T cells from PBMCs. These receptors all stem from a human donor in good health.

The rearrangement uses TRBV29-1 and TRBJ2-3, with TRBD2 matching 9 bases. The V and J ends lost 5 bases and 6 bases, in that order; junction bases with no gene match: 9. The CDR3 is made up of 14 amino acids. Germline-derived CDR1 and CDR2 are SQVTM and ANQGSEA. CDR3 nucleotides: TGCAGCGTTTCCGCGGGAGGGTCCGCGGATACGCAGTATTTT. Translating it yields CSVSAGGSADTQYF.

The chain recombines TRBV25-1 with TRBJ2-5, with D unclear. The CDR3 totals 14 residues. Germline lookup yields CDR1 MGHDK and CDR2 SYGVNS. Trimming pared 3 bases from V and 1 base from J, leaving 9 bases between. CDR3 coding DNA: TGTGCCAGCAGTGAGTCCTTACTCCAAGAGACCCAGTACTTC. Translated, it gives CASSESLLQETQYF.

The V gene is TRBV28, the J gene TRBJ2-1; 11 positions match TRBD2. V lost 6 bases to trimming and J lost 4 bases; unmatched junction nucleotides: 8. The CDR3 sequence is 16 residues long. In germline, CDR1 is MDHEN, CDR2 SYDVKM. CDR3 region: CASRAYSGRGYNEQFF. As DNA, the CDR3 is TGTGCCAGCAGGGCTTATAGCGGGAGGGGGTACAATGAGCAGTTCTTC.

The chain carries TRBV3-1 and TRBJ1-1; TRBD1 aligns across 7 bases. V shed 4 bases, J shed 1 base, and the junction held 6 bases outside the gene matches. From germline, CDR1 is LGHDT and CDR2 YNNKEL (reference sequence). The CDR3 extends over 15 amino acids. The CDR3 DNA sequence: TGTGCCAGCAGCCTGGGGACAGCCACGAACACTGAAGCTTTCTTT. Its protein is CASSLGTATNTEAFF. The full variable domain, completed using reference TRBV3-1 and TRBJ1-1, is DTAVSQTPKYLVTQMGNDKSIKCEQNLGHDTMYWYKQDSKKFLKIMFSYNNKELIINETVPNRFSPKSPDKAHLNLHINSLELGDSAVYFCASSLGTATNTEAFFGQGTRLTVV.

The chain uses TRBV24-1 and TRBJ2-3; D is unresolved. The CDR3 is 12 residues long. V dropped 0 bases and J dropped 4 bases, with 1 base sitting between them. Per germline, CDR1 KGHDR and CDR2 SFDVKD. The CDR3 DNA sequence: TGTGCCACCAGTGATTTGGCAGATACGCAGTATTTT. Translated: CATSDLADTQYF.

The gene calls are TRBV6-5 and TRBJ2-4, with a tentative D call TRBD2 (5 bases). The V gene lost 6 bases and the J gene lost 2 bases, with 14 bases spanning the gap. CDR3 length: 15 residues. Germline V gene sequence: CDR1 MNHEY, CDR2 SVGAGI. CDR3 coding DNA: TGTGCCAGCAGCCGCCGGGGAACCACCAAAAACATTCAGTACTTC. The encoded protein is CASSRRGTTKNIQYF.

This clonotype was recorded only once. The rearrangement uses TRBV28 and TRBJ2-1, with TRBD2 matching 11 bases. CDR1 and CDR2 (germline): MDHEN, SYDVKM. V lost 6 bases, J lost 7 bases, and 8 bases stayed unmatched. The CDR3 runs 15 residues. The CDR3 DNA sequence: TGTGCCAGCAGCCCGCGACTAGCGGGATATAATGAGCAGTTCTTC. Translation: CASSPRLAGYNEQFF. Full variable domain (rest looked up from reference TRBV28 and TRBJ2-1): DVKVTQSSRYLVKRTGEKVFLECVQDMDHENMFWYRQDPGLGLRLIYFSYDVKMKEKGDIPEGYSVSREKKERFSLILESASTNQTSMYLCASSPRLAGYNEQFFGPGTRLTVL.

This clonotype was observed once. The chain uses TRBV28 and TRBJ2-1; perhaps D is TRBD1 or TRBD2 (5 bases each). The CDR3 runs 11 residues. CDR1 is MDHEN, CDR2 SYDVKM, per germline. V was shortened by 8 bases and J by 10 bases, with 12 bases between the two germline ends. The CDR3 nucleotides read TGTGCCAGCCCTCAAGGGGACGAGCAGTTCTTC. It translates to CASPQGDEQFF. The whole variable domain, filled in from reference TRBV28 and TRBJ2-1, reads DVKVTQSSRYLVKRTGEKVFLECVQDMDHENMFWYRQDPGLGLRLIYFSYDVKMKEKGDIPEGYSVSREKKERFSLILESASTNQTSMYLCASPQGDEQFFGPGTRLTVL.

V is TRBV29-1 and J is TRBJ2-3; D could derive from TRBD1 or TRBD2 (5 bases each). V shed 2 bases and J shed 2 bases, with 8 bases lying between them. This CDR3 region has 13 residues. CDR1 is SQVTM and CDR2 is ANQGSEA in the germline V gene. For the CDR3, the DNA is TGCAGCGTTGAACGGGGCAACACAGATACGCAGTATTTT. Translating it yields CSVERGNTDTQYF.

This chain links TRBV7-2 with TRBJ2-2; 11 bases line up with TRBD1. Germline lookup yields CDR1 SGHTA and CDR2 FQGNSA. J gave up 7 bases and V 7 bases, and 8 bases lay outside the gene matches. This CDR3 contains 15 residues. The CDR3 here is CASKGQGGSVGELFF. The CDR3 DNA reads TGTGCCAGCAAGGGACAGGGGGGTTCGGTCGGGGAGCTGTTTTTT.

This chain joins TRBV20-1 and TRBJ2-1, with 7 bases lining up with TRBD1. The CDR3 consists of 14 residues. Germline CDR1 is DFQATT and CDR2 is SNEGSKA (reference sequence). Unmatched junction bases numbered 3, after V lost 0 bases and J lost 4 bases. CDR3 loop: CSAREATGYNEQFF. CDR3 bases: TGCAGTGCTAGAGAAGCGACAGGGTACAATGAGCAGTTCTTC.

The rearrangement links TRBV11-2 to TRBJ2-5, with a possible D match to TRBD2 (6 bases). The CDR3 totals 14 residues. V was cut by 1 base and J by 7 bases, with 13 bases left in between. Per germline, CDR1 SGHAT and CDR2 FQNNGV. The CDR3 protein is CASSLGGGVVTQYF. The CDR3 DNA reads as TGTGCCAGCAGCTTAGGGGGCGGGGTGGTGACCCAGTACTTC. Variable domain in full (rest from reference TRBV11-2 and TRBJ2-5): EAGVAQSPRYKIIEKRQSVAFWCNPISGHATLYWYQQILGQGPKLLIQFQNNGVVDDSQLPKDRFSAERLKGVDSTLKIQPAKLEDSAVYLCASSLGGGVVTQYFGPGTRLLVL.

In DNA form, the CDR3 reads TGTGCCAGCTCATCCAAGGGCCGGGACACTGAAGCTTTCTTT. It is translated as CASSSKGRDTEAFF. The chain couples TRBV18 to TRBJ1-1; D is unclear. CDR3 size: 14 residues. V was clipped by 5 bases and J by 3 bases, with 13 bases between them. In germline, CDR1 is KGHSH, CDR2 LQKENI.

Only one count was recorded for this clonotype. The genes are TRBV3-1 and TRBJ2-4; 9 bases fit TRBD2. The junction had 10 bases not matched to a gene; V was cut back by 4 bases and J by 0 bases. The CDR3 runs to 18 residues. The germline gives CDR1 LGHDT, CDR2 YNNKEL (reference sequence). CDR3 DNA sequence: TGTGCCAGCAGCCTTGATAGCGGGAGAGCTCTAGCCAAAAACATTCAGTACTTC. It is translated as CASSLDSGRALAKNIQYF.